This T cell receptor beta chain emerged from a study of T cells expressing NK-cell markers. The CDR3 sequence is 12 residues long. As regards this clonotype: Its matching antigen is unknown.

From the 5' RACE reads, TCRdb lists one entry per CDR3 protein and no DNA. The table lists some 190,000 distinct CDR3 sequences. Study-wide results and caveats: In a handful of donors, dominant clonotypes made up about 28.3-60.1% of CD3+CD56-NKG2C+ cells.

The sample comprised blood T cells: a sorted CD56 or NKG2C T cell subset, CD4+ or CD8+ T cells, or bulk PBMC T cells (not recorded which). The source is a man aged 18 to 69 in good health. The chain links TRBV12-3 or TRBV12-4 to TRBJ2-1; the D call of TRBD1 rests on TCRdb alone, since no DNA is present to check it. CDR3 sequence reads: CASSSDSVEQFF.